A single sample is the source of the 23 T cell receptor beta chains below, sequenced in a study of CD8+CD57+ T cells in acquired aplastic anemia. Template material for TCR beta VDJ and CDR3 profiling consisted of genomic DNA. Each CDR3 protein is one row after TCRdb ran MiXCR on the reads. This sample carries 170,000 or so distinct CDR3 sequences, 40% to 60% of them seen once, and the ten largest clones take roughly 29%. Previously, flow cytometry had revealed CD8+CD57+ cell expansion in the patients chosen for sequencing. Sequencing was carried out using sorted CD4+, CD8+, or CD8+CD57+ T cells (not recorded which) from PBMCs. These receptors were obtained from a human donor with aplastic anemia.

This clonotype has a single count. A read error may account for a junction end that differs from germline. The chain is built from TRBV7-2 and TRBJ2-2; D is possibly TRBD1 (6 bases). CDR3 length: 15 residues. Germline loops: CDR1 SGHTA, CDR2 FQGNSA. The CDR3 region is CASSFTQGNIGELFF. The CDR3 coding sequence is TGTGCCAGCAGCTTTACCCAGGGGAACATCGGGGAGCTGTTTTTT.

Worth noting for this clonotype: Compared with germline, one end of the junction differs, possibly owing to a read error. V and J are TRBV15 and TRBJ1-2, with TRBD1 identical over 9 bases. The germline gives CDR1 LNHNV, CDR2 YYDKDF (reference sequence). The CDR3 sequence is 13 residues long. This chain's CDR3 is CASSKGQGHGYTF. The CDR3 DNA sequence: TGTGCCAGCAGCAAAGGACAGGGGCATGGCTACACCTTC.

The sample holds one count of this clonotype. The chain links TRBV7-8 to TRBJ2-7, with D unresolved. Trimming cost V 2 bases and J 0 bases, with 8 bases left between them. Germline CDR1 reads SGHVS; CDR2 reads FQNEAQ. The length of the CDR3 is 14 residues. Here the CDR3 DNA reads TGTGCCAGCAGCTTAAGTTCTAGCTCCTACGAGCAGTACTTC. This translates into CASSLSSSSYEQYF.

The chain is built from TRBV4-3 and TRBJ1-2; D unresolved. V lost 0 bases and J 0 bases, leaving 17 bases between the germline ends. Germline assignment: CDR1 LGHNA and CDR2 YSLEER. The CDR3 length is 18 residues. The CDR3 loop is CASSQEQRWTNPNYGYTF. The CDR3 DNA reads TGCGCCAGCAGCCAAGAACAGAGGTGGACTAACCCTAACTATGGCTACACCTTC.

V usage is TRBV10-1 and J usage is TRBJ2-1; 11 bases are shared with TRBD1. The CDR3 has 16 residues. Germline lookup yields CDR1 WNHNN and CDR2 SYGVQD (reference sequence). V was clipped by 4 bases and J by 0 bases; unmatched bases: 2. CDR3 sequence reads: CASSGGTGGSYNEQFF. The CDR3 region has the DNA TGCGCCAGCAGTGGGGGGACAGGGGGCTCCTACAATGAGCAGTTCTTC.

This chain connects TRBV11-2 to TRBJ1-6; the match to TRBD1 covers 7 bases. The germline CDR1 and CDR2 sequences are SGHAT and FQNNGV. Trimming at V came to 7 bases and at J to 6 bases, leaving 12 bases not matched to a gene. This CDR3 region has 16 residues. Here the CDR3 DNA reads TGTGCCAGCACTTCGGTGTCGGGACAGATTAATTCACCCCTCCACTTT. Translating gives CASTSVSGQINSPLHF. Supplemented by reference TRBV11-2 and TRBJ1-6, the full variable domain reads EAGVAQSPRYKIIEKRQSVAFWCNPISGHATLYWYQQILGQGPKLLIQFQNNGVVDDSQLPKDRFSAERLKGVDSTLKIQPAKLEDSAVYLCASTSVSGQINSPLHFGNGTRLTVT.

This clonotype was detected many times. The chain employs TRBV5-4 and TRBJ2-7; 7 bases are a match to TRBD2. This CDR3 comprises 17 residues. J was trimmed by 2 bases and V by 0 bases; bases with no gene match: 11. Germline loops: CDR1 SGHNT, CDR2 YYREEE (reference sequence). The CDR3 nucleotides are TGTGCCAGCAGCTTGGTACAGGTAGGGAGGGGTGCCTACGAGCAGTACTTC. Translating gives CASSLVQVGRGAYEQYF.

This chain joins TRBV27 and TRBJ1-5; D is possibly TRBD1 (5 bases). The V end was cut by 3 bases, the J end by 4 bases, with 16 bases between. Germline V gives CDR1 MNHEY, CDR2 SMNVEV (reference sequence). CDR3 size: 16 residues. The CDR3 protein is CASSLQGGEWNQPQHF. CDR3 nucleotides: TGTGCCAGCAGTTTGCAGGGCGGGGAGTGGAATCAGCCCCAGCATTTT.

The chain recombines TRBV7-8 with TRBJ2-3; D possibly matches TRBD1 or TRBD2 (5 bases each). V lost 5 bases to trimming and J lost 6 bases, with 12 bases between them. There are 13 residues in the CDR3. The germline V gene encodes CDR1 SGHVS and CDR2 FQNEAQ. The CDR3 sequence is CASSVEGSDTQYF. The DNA for the CDR3 is TGTGCCAGCAGCGTAGAGGGGTCGGATACGCAGTATTTT. The complete variable domain, with remaining parts taken from reference TRBV7-8 and TRBJ2-3, reads GAGVSQSPRYKVAKRGQDVALRCDPISGHVSLFWYQQALGQGPEFLTYFQNEAQLDKSGLPSDRFFAERPEGSVSTLKIQRTQQEDSAVYLCASSVEGSDTQYFGPGTRLTVL.

V usage is TRBV25-1 and J usage is TRBJ2-7; 8 nucleotides match TRBD1. The CDR3 spans 14 residues. CDR1 and CDR2 (germline): MGHDK, SYGVNS. V trimming: 3 bases; J trimming: 3 bases; junction bases outside the gene matches: 4. CDR3: CASSERTGNYEQYF. The CDR3 coding sequence is TGTGCCAGCAGTGAGAGGACAGGGAACTACGAGCAGTACTTC.

This clonotype was observed at least ten times. This chain uses TRBV6-5 with TRBJ2-1; perhaps D is TRBD1 or TRBD2 (5 bases each). Trimming removed 6 bases at V and 6 bases at J, with 18 bases between. This CDR3 has 15 amino acids. Germline CDR1 MNHEY, CDR2 SVGAGI. CDR3 DNA: TGTGCCAGCAGCTCCGGGGACCTTCAAGGCAATGAGCAGTTCTTC. Translation gives CASSSGDLQGNEQFF.

The chain employs TRBV10-1 and TRBJ1-4; no clear D. The germline V gene encodes CDR1 WNHNN and CDR2 SYGVQD (reference sequence). The CDR3 totals 15 residues. The V end was cut by 2 bases, the J end by 6 bases, with 13 bases between. The CDR3 region is CASSEPMVGYEKLFF. In DNA, the CDR3 is TGCGCCAGCAGTGAGCCTATGGTAGGGTATGAAAAACTGTTTTTT.

This clonotype was observed at least ten times. The CDR3 nucleotides are TGCAGTGCCCGGACAGGATATCACAATGAGCAGTTCTTC. This gives the protein CSARTGYHNEQFF. The V gene is TRBV20-1, the J gene TRBJ2-1, with TRBD1 matching 7 bases. CDR3 size: 13 residues. The germline CDR1 and CDR2 sequences are DFQATT and SNEGSKA (reference sequence). The V gene end was trimmed by 6 bases and the J gene end by 5 bases; junction bases not matched to a gene: 7.

On this clonotype: Mismatch with germline at one junction end may stem from a read error. The genes are TRBV29-1 and TRBJ2-7; TRBD2 matches at 9 bases. This CDR3 contains 15 residues. Germline assignment: CDR1 SQVTM and CDR2 ANQGSEA. CDR3 loop: CSVVITGTSSYERYF. CDR3 DNA: TGCAGCGTCGTTATTACCGGGACTAGCTCCTACGAGCGGTACTTC.

This chain connects TRBV15 to TRBJ1-1; TRBD1 might be the D (6 bases). The V end was cut by 7 bases, the J end by 1 base, with 10 bases between. The CDR3 length is 13 residues. Looked up from germline, CDR1 is LNHNV and CDR2 is YYDKDF (reference sequence). The CDR3 DNA reads as TGTGCCACCACCGTGGACAGGAACACTGAAGCTTTCTTT. This gives the protein CATTVDRNTEAFF.

V gene TRBV2 combines with J gene TRBJ2-1, with D perhaps TRBD2 (5 bases). Germline CDR1 and CDR2: SNHLY and FYNNEI. The CDR3 contains 13 residues. V dropped 9 bases and J dropped 1 base, with 10 bases sitting between them. The CDR3, as DNA: TGTGCCAGTCGGGGTTCGTCCTACAATGAGCAGTTCTTC. As protein: CASRGSSYNEQFF.

The chain is built from TRBV29-1 and TRBJ2-1; TRBD1 or TRBD2 may be the D gene (5 bases each). V was trimmed by 3 bases and J by 0 bases, leaving 21 bases between them. The germline V gene encodes CDR1 SQVTM and CDR2 ANQGSEA. The CDR3 is made up of 18 amino acids. The DNA of the CDR3 is TGCAGCGTTGAGTCGGGACGGAACAATCATTACTCCTACAATGAGCAGTTCTTC. Translated: CSVESGRNNHYSYNEQFF.

This clonotype was observed a handful of times. The rearrangement joins TRBV3-1 to TRBJ2-2; 9 nucleotides line up with TRBD2. CDR1 is LGHDT and CDR2 is YNNKEL in the germline V gene (reference sequence). This CDR3 is 18 amino acids long. J lost 9 bases, V lost 2 bases, and 16 bases had no gene match. DNA for the CDR3: TGTGCCAGCAGCCAACCAAGAGTCCTCGCGGGAGGGCCCCGGGAGCTGTTTTTT. Its translation: CASSQPRVLAGGPRELFF.

In this sample, this clonotype turned up once. The chain combines TRBV29-1 with TRBJ1-1; 7 bases line up with TRBD1. The CDR3 is made up of 15 amino acids. The trim removed 7 bases at V and 2 bases at J, leaving 13 bases unmatched. CDR1 is SQVTM, CDR2 ANQGSEA, per germline. CDR3 DNA: TGCAGCGACCGAGTATTGACAGGGTCTAACACTGAAGCTTTCTTT. Its protein is CSDRVLTGSNTEAFF.

This clonotype was detected only a few times. The V call is TRBV6-2 or TRBV6-3, the J call TRBJ2-6; 12 positions match TRBD1. CDR1 and CDR2 (germline): MNHEY, SVGEGT. This CDR3 is 18 amino acids long. Losses at the gene ends were 2 bases for V and 3 bases for J; bases not matched to a gene: 5. CDR3 DNA: TGTGCCAGCAGTTACCCCGGGACAGGGGGCCGTGGGGCCAACGTCCTGACTTTC. The encoded protein is CASSYPGTGGRGANVLTF.

This clonotype was seen a handful of times. This chain links TRBV30 with TRBJ1-2; D gene unclear. Germline CDR1 is GTSNPN and CDR2 is SVGIG (reference sequence). V lost 2 bases and J 1 base, leaving 5 bases between the germline ends. The CDR3 totals 12 residues. The CDR3 nucleotides read TGTGCCTGGAGTTGGAATAACTATGGCTACACCTTC. As protein: CAWSWNNYGYTF.

The chain has TRBV20-1 and TRBJ2-7; possible D gene TRBD2, 6 bases. V was shortened by 5 bases and J by 10 bases, with 21 bases between the two germline ends. Germline V gene data show CDR1 as DFQATT and CDR2 as SNEGSKA (reference sequence). The CDR3 is made up of 13 amino acids. The CDR3 DNA reads TGCAGTGCTCGGCCGAGGAGGGCAGAGACTCAGTACTTC. Residues: CSARPRRAETQYF.

Only one count was recorded for this clonotype. CDR3 amino acids: CASSSSPVRTANTEAFF. CDR3 in DNA: TGCGCCAGCAGCTCATCCCCAGTCAGGACCGCGAACACTGAAGCTTTCTTT. This chain uses TRBV5-1 with TRBJ1-1; D unresolved. Germline values: CDR1 SGHRS, CDR2 YFSETQ. The CDR3 totals 17 residues. The ends were cut back, 3 bases at V and 1 base at J, with 19 bases in the middle.